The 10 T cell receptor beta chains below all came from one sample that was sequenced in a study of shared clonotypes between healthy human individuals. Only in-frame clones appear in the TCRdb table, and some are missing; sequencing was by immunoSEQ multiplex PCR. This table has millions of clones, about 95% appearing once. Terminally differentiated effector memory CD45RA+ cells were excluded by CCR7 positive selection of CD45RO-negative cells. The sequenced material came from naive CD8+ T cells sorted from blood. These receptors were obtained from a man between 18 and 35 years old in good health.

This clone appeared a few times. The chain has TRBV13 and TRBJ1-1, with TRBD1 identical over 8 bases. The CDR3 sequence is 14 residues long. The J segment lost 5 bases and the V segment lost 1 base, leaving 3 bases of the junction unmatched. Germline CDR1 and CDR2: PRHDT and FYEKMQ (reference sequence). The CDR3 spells CASSLEDRETEAFF. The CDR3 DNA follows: TGTGCCAGCAGCTTAGAGGACAGGGAAACTGAAGCTTTCTTT.

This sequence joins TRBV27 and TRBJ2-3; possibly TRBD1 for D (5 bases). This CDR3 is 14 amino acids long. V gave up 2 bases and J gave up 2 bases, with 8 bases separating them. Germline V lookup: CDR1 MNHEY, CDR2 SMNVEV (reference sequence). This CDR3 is CASSLVGVTDTQYF. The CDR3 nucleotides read TGTGCCAGCAGTTTAGTAGGGGTCACAGATACGCAGTATTTT.

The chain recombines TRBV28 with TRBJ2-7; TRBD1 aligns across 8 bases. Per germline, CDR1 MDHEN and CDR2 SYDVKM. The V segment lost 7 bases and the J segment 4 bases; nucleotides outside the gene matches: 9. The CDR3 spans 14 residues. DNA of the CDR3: TGTGCCAGCAACCCGACAGGGGCAGCTTACGAGCAGTACTTC. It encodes CASNPTGAAYEQYF. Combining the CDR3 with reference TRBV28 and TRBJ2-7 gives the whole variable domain DVKVTQSSRYLVKRTGEKVFLECVQDMDHENMFWYRQDPGLGLRLIYFSYDVKMKEKGDIPEGYSVSREKKERFSLILESASTNQTSMYLCASNPTGAAYEQYFGPGTRLTVT.

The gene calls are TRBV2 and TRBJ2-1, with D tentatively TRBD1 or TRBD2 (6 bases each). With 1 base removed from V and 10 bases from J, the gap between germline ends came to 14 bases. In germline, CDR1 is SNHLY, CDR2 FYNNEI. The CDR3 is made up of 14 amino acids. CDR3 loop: CASSEGGGLWEQFF. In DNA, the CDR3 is TGTGCCAGCAGTGAAGGAGGGGGGCTTTGGGAGCAGTTCTTC. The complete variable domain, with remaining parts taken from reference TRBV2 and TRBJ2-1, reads EPEVTQTPSHQVTQMGQEVILRCVPISNHLYFYWYRQILGQKVEFLVSFYNNEISEKSEIFDDQFSVERPDGSNFTLKIRSTKLEDSAMYFCASSEGGGLWEQFFGPGTRLTVL.

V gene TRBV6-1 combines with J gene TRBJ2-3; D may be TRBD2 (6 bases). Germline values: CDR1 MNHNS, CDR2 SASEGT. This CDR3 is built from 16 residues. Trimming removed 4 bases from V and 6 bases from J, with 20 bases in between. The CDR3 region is CASSGSRDSGLDTQYF. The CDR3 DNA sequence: TGTGCCAGCAGTGGTTCCCGGGACTCAGGACTGGATACGCAGTATTTT.

The CDR3 coding sequence is TGCAGCGTTTATCTCAGCGCGAACACCGGGGAGCTGTTTTTT. Protein sequence: CSVYLSANTGELFF. The rearrangement uses TRBV29-1 and TRBJ2-2; D uncertain. From germline, CDR1 is SQVTM and CDR2 ANQGSEA. Deletions cut 5 bases from V and 0 bases from J, with 10 bases between. This CDR3 has 14 residues.

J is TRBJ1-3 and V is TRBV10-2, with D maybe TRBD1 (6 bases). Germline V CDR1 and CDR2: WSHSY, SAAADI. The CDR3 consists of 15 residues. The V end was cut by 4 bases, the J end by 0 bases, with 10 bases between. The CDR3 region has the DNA TGCGCCAGCAGTGCGGGGGGCGGCTCTGGAAACACCATATATTTT. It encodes CASSAGGGSGNTIYF.

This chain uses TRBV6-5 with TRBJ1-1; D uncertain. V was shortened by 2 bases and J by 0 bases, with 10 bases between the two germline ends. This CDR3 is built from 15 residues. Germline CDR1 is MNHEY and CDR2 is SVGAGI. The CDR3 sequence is CASSYTGSLNTEAFF. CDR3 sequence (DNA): TGTGCCAGCAGTTACACGGGGTCTCTGAACACTGAAGCTTTCTTT.

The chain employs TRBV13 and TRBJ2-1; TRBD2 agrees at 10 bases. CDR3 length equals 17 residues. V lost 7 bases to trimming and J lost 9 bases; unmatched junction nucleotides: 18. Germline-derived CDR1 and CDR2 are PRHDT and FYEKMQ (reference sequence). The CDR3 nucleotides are TGTGCCAGCACTTTAAGCACTAGCGGGGCTCCGATGGTTGAGCAGTTCTTC. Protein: CASTLSTSGAPMVEQFF.

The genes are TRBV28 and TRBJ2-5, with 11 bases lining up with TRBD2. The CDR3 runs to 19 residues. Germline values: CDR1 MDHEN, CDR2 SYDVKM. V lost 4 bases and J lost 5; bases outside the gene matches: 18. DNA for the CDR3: TGTGCCAGCAGTTCCACCCTAGCGGGGGGTACTATGAAGGTGGAGACCCAGTACTTC. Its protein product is CASSSTLAGGTMKVETQYF.